Shown below are 5 T cell receptor beta chains from a single sample sequenced in a study of long-term antiretroviral therapy in people with HIV. Runs used v3.0 of the immunoSEQ assay and were done at survey level. The data were produced by immunoSEQ multiplex PCR, yet TCRdb's version contains in-frame clones alone and is incomplete. This table holds about 24,000 clones, 80% to 90% found once. This material consisted of unsorted PBMCs, taken 3 years after starting antiretroviral therapy. These receptors were obtained from a man aged 50-59 years with HIV.

Here the CDR3 reads CASSHGQGVEKLFF. DNA for the CDR3: TGCGCCAGCAGCCATGGACAGGGAGTAGAAAAACTGTTTTTT. This chain uses TRBV10-2 with TRBJ1-4; TRBD1 matches at 8 bases. CDR3 length equals 14 residues. In germline, CDR1 is WSHSY, CDR2 SAAADI. The trim removed 6 bases at V and 8 bases at J, leaving 8 bases unmatched.

This chain uses TRBV7-2 with TRBJ2-2; D remains ambiguous. The V gene lost 1 base and the J gene lost 1 base, with 1 base spanning the gap. From germline, CDR1 is SGHTA and CDR2 FQGNSA. The CDR3 has 13 amino acids. The DNA of the CDR3 is TGTGCCAGCAGCTTAGGGAACACCGGGGAGCTGTTTTTT. Translated: CASSLGNTGELFF.

The chain is built from TRBV5-1 and TRBJ2-7; D possibly corresponds to TRBD1 (6 bases). The CDR3 has 13 residues. Per the germline V gene, CDR1 is SGHRS and CDR2 is YFSETQ. Trimming pared 4 bases from V and 3 bases from J, leaving 11 bases between. CDR3 protein: CASSTLTGYEQYF. CDR3 nucleotide sequence: TGCGCCAGCAGCACCTTGACAGGCTACGAGCAGTACTTC.

The chain combines TRBV7-2 with TRBJ2-7, with TRBD1 identical over 10 bases. Germline loops: CDR1 SGHTA, CDR2 FQGNSA. The J segment lost 6 bases and the V segment lost 4 bases, leaving 6 bases of the junction unmatched. The CDR3 runs to 14 residues. The CDR3 region has the DNA TGTGCCAGCAGCTCCGGGACAGGGGTTTTCGAGCAGTACTTC. Encoded protein: CASSSGTGVFEQYF. The full variable domain, in which reference TRBV7-2 and TRBJ2-7 provide the parts outside the CDR3, is GAGVSQSPSNKVTEKGKDVELRCDPISGHTALYWYRQSLGQGLEFLIYFQGNSAPDKSGLPSDRFSAERTGGSVSTLTIQRTQQEDSAVYLCASSSGTGVFEQYFGPGTRLTVT.

V and J are TRBV27 and TRBJ1-1, with a possible D match to TRBD1 (6 bases). Germline V gene sequence: CDR1 MNHEY, CDR2 SMNVEV (reference sequence). Trimming pared 4 bases from V and 4 bases from J, leaving 19 bases between. The CDR3 covers 16 residues. The CDR3 region has the DNA TGTGCCAGCAGTTACCGAAGGGGGGCGGAGGCCACTGAAGCTTTCTTT. Translated: CASSYRRGAEATEAFF.